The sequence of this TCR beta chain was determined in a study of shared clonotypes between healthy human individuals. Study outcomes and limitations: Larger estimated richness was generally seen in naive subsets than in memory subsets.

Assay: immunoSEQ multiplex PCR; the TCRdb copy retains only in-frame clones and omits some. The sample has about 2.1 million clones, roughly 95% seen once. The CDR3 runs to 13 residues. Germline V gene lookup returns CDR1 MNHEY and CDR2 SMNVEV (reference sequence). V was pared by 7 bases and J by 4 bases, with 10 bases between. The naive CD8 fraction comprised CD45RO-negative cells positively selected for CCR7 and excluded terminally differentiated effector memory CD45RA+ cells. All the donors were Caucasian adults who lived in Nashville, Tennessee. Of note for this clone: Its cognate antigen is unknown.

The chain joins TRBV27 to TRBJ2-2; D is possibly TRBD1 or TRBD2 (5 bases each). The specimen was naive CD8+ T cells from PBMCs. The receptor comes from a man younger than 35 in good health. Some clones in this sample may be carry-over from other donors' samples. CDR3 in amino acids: CASTPGRTGELFF. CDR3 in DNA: TGTGCCAGCACCCCGGGGCGCACCGGGGAGCTGTTTTTT.